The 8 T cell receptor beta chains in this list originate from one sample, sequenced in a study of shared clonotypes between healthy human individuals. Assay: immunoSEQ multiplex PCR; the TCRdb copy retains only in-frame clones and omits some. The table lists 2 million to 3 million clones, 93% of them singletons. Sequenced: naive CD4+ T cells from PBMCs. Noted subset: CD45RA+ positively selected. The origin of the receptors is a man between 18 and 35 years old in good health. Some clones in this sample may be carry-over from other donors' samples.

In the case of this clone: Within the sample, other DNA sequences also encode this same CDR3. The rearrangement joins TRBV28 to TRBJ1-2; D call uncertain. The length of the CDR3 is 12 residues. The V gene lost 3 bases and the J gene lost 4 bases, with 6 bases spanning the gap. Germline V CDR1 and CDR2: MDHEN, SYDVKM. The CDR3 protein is CASSLAVYGYTF. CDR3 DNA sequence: TGTGCCAGCAGTTTGGCTGTCTATGGCTACACCTTC.

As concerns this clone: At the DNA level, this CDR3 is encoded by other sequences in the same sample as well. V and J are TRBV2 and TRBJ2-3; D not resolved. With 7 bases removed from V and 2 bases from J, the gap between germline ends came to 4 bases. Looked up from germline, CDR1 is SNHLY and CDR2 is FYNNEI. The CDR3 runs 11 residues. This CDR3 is CASTYTDTQYF. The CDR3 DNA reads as TGTGCCAGCACCTACACAGATACGCAGTATTTT.

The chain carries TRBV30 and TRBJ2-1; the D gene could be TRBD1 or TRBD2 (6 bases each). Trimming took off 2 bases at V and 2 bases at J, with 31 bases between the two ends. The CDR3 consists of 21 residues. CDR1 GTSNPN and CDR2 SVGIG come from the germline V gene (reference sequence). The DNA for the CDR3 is TGTGCCTGGAGTACTAACCTTAGGGGGGCCGGGACACGCTCCGCCTACAATGAGCAGTTCTTC. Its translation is CAWSTNLRGAGTRSAYNEQFF.

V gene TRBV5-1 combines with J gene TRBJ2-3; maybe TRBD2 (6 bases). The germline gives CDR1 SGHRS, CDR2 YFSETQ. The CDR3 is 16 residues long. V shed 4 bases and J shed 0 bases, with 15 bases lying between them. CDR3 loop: CASSPLLATSTDTQYF. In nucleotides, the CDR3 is TGCGCCAGCAGCCCCCTTCTAGCGACCAGCACAGATACGCAGTATTTT. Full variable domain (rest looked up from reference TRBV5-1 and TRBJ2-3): KAGVTQTPRYLIKTRGQQVTLSCSPISGHRSVSWYQQTPGQGLQFLFEYFSETQRNKGNFPGRFSGRQFSNSRSEMNVSTLELGDSALYLCASSPLLATSTDTQYFGPGTRLTVL.

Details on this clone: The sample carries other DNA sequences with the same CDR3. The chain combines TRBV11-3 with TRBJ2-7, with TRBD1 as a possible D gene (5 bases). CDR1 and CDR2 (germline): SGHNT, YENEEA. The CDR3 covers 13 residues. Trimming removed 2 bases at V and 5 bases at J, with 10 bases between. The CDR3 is CASSLSRVHEQYF. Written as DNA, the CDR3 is TGTGCCAGCAGCTTATCCAGGGTCCACGAGCAGTACTTC.

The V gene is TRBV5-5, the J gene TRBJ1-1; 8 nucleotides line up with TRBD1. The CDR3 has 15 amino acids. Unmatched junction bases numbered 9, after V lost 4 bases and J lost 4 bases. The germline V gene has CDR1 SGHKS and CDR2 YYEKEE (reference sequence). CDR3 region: CASSLRQGSGTEAFF. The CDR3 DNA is TGTGCCAGCAGCCTACGACAGGGGTCGGGCACTGAAGCTTTCTTT.

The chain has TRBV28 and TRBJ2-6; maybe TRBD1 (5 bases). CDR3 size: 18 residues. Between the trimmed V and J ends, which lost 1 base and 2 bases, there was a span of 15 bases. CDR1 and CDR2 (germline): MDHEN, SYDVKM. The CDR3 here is CASSLFDSFWAGANVLTF. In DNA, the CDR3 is TGTGCCAGCAGTTTATTTGACAGTTTTTGGGCTGGGGCCAACGTCCTGACTTTC.

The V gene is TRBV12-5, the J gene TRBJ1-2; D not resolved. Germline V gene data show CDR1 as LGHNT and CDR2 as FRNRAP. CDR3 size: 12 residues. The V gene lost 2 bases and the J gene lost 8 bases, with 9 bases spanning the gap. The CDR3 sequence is CASGLSRGGYTF. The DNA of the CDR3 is TGTGCTAGTGGTTTGTCCCGAGGAGGCTACACCTTC.